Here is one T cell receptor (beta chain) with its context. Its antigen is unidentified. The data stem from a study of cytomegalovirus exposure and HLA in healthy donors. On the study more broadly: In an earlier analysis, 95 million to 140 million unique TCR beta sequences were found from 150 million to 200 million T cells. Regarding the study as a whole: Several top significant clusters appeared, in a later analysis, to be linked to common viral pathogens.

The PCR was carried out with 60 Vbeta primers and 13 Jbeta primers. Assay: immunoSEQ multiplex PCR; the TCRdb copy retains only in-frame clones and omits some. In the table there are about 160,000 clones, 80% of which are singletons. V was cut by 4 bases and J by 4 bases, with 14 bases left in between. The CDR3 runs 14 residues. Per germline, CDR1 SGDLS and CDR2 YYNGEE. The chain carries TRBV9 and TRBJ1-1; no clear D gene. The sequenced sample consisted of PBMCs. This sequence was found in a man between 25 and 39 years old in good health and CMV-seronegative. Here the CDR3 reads CASSPRVLPTEAFF. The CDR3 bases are TGTGCCAGCAGCCCCCGGGTCCTGCCCACTGAAGCTTTCTTT.